One sample yielded the 8 T cell receptor beta chains listed below, sequenced in a study of beta chain features in type 1 diabetes. Study-level findings and limits: Moderate yet significant TCRB CDR3 shortening was seen in Type 1 diabetes patients in all four CD4+ subsets.

The antigens these receptors bind are not known. The isolated RNA, all of it, was reverse transcribed, so expressed TCRB transcripts were what got sequenced. Sequenced by immunoSEQ multiplex PCR; TCRdb stores in-frame clones only, minus some. Of approximately 50,000 clones in the sample, roughly 40% were seen once. The sequenced sample was Tregs from blood. The receptor set was obtained from a man aged 30-40 years with type 1 diabetes.

This clone was counted only a few times. The CDR3 loop is CSAGGETEAFF. CDR3 nucleotides: TGCAGCGCCGGGGGGGAAACTGAAGCTTTCTTT. The chain has TRBV29-1 and TRBJ1-1, with a possible D match to TRBD1 (5 bases). This CDR3 spans 11 amino acids. V lost 7 bases to trimming and J lost 5 bases, with 11 bases between them. Germline CDR1 SQVTM, CDR2 ANQGSEA.

The chain couples TRBV7-6 to TRBJ2-1; D is perhaps TRBD2 (7 bases). Trimming removed 1 base at V and 6 bases at J, with 13 bases between. Germline CDR1 and CDR2: SGHVS and FNYEAQ. The CDR3 is 15 amino acids. The CDR3 nucleotides are TGTGCCAGCAGCTTAGTCCAGGGAGGGGGCAATGAGCAGTTCTTC. It codes for CASSLVQGGGNEQFF.

The J gene is TRBJ2-5, the V gene TRBV10-3, with D unclear. This CDR3 has 14 residues. Germline V gene data show CDR1 as ENHRY and CDR2 as SYGVKD. Between the trimmed V and J ends, which lost 2 bases and 0 bases, there was a span of 7 bases. This CDR3 is CAISERRYQETQYF. CDR3 nucleotide sequence: TGTGCCATCAGTGAGCGCCGGTACCAAGAGACCCAGTACTTC.

The chain has TRBV6-5 and TRBJ2-7; 7 nucleotides agree with TRBD2. There are 15 residues in the CDR3. Germline CDR1 MNHEY, CDR2 SVGAGI. After removal of 0 bases from V and 4 bases from J, the junction contained 6 bases not matched to a gene. The CDR3 reads CASSYSGGAGYEQYF. Written as DNA, the CDR3 is TGTGCCAGCAGTTACTCGGGAGGGGCAGGGTACGAGCAGTACTTC.

V is TRBV19 and J is TRBJ2-3, with D possibly TRBD1 on 5 matching bases. Germline CDR1 and CDR2: LNHDA and SQIVND (reference sequence). V lost 2 bases to trimming and J lost 2 bases, with 8 bases between them. CDR3 length: 14 amino acids. Here the CDR3 reads CASSIQGNTDTQYF. The CDR3 bases are TGTGCCAGTAGTATACAGGGAAACACAGATACGCAGTATTTT.

This clone is a singleton in its sample. The rearrangement links TRBV30 to TRBJ1-5; 7 bases fit TRBD1. Germline CDR1 reads GTSNPN; CDR2 reads SVGIG (reference sequence). There are 13 residues in the CDR3. With 1 base clipped from V and 4 bases from J, the junction kept 1 base outside the gene matches. DNA for the CDR3: TGTGCCTGGAGTGGACAGGGAAATCAGCCCCAGCATTTT. The encoded protein is CAWSGQGNQPQHF.

The gene calls are TRBV5-5 and TRBJ2-2, with TRBD2 matching over 10 bases. J was trimmed by 4 bases and V by 1 base; bases with no gene match: 1. Per germline, CDR1 SGHKS and CDR2 YYEKEE (reference sequence). The CDR3 consists of 15 residues. In DNA form, the CDR3 reads TGTGCCAGCAGCTTGCCTAGCGGGGGCACCGGGGAGCTGTTTTTT. This encodes CASSLPSGGTGELFF.

This sequence joins TRBV18 and TRBJ1-2; 7 nucleotides align to TRBD1. Germline CDR1 is KGHSH and CDR2 is LQKENI. The CDR3 contains 14 residues. Trimming took 0 bases from V and 4 from J; bases not matched to a gene: 2. Here the CDR3 DNA reads TGTGCCAGCTCACCACCGGGACAGAGCTATGGCTACACCTTC. Translated: CASSPPGQSYGYTF.